Shown below are 24 T cell receptor beta chains from a single sample sequenced in a study of T cell responses to AZD1222 COVID-19 vaccine. Profiled with immunoSEQ multiplex PCR; TCRdb holds only in-frame clones, not every one. The sample has under 150,000 clones; approximately 90% are singletons. The sample was peripheral blood, taken on day 0 of AZD1222 vaccination. The receptors shown here come from an adult in good health.

The rearrangement uses TRBV18 and TRBJ2-7; D remains ambiguous. Germline CDR1 and CDR2: KGHSH and LQKENI. This CDR3 is 12 amino acids long. V was cut by 6 bases and J by 1 base, with 7 bases left in between. CDR3 nucleotides: TGTGCCAGCTCGGCCAGTTCCTACGAGCAGTACTTC. The encoded protein is CASSASSYEQYF. Together with reference TRBV18 and TRBJ2-7, the CDR3 gives the full variable domain: NAGVMQNPRHLVRRRGQEARLRCSPMKGHSHVYWYRQLPEEGLKFMVYLQKENIIDESGMPKERFSAEFPKEGPSILRIQQVVRGDSAAYFCASSASSYEQYFGPGTRLTVT.

This sequence joins TRBV2 and TRBJ2-3; D tentatively reads TRBD1 or TRBD2 (5 bases each). There are 12 residues in the CDR3. V was shortened by 4 bases and J by 7 bases, with 9 bases between the two germline ends. Germline CDR1 SNHLY, CDR2 FYNNEI. Written as DNA, the CDR3 is TGTGCCAGCAGTGCCGGGACCCATACGCAGTATTTT. Its translation is CASSAGTHTQYF.

This chain joins TRBV14 and TRBJ1-1; a possible D gene is TRBD1 (5 bases). Trimming cost V 1 base and J 2 bases, with 11 bases left between them. The CDR3 is 15 residues long. Germline loops: CDR1 SGHDN, CDR2 FVKESK. CDR3 in amino acids: CASSQVSGKNTEAFF. CDR3 coding DNA: TGTGCCAGCAGCCAAGTTTCAGGGAAAAACACTGAAGCTTTCTTT.

The V call is TRBV2, the J call TRBJ1-5; D perhaps matches TRBD1 (6 bases). Germline V gene data show CDR1 as SNHLY and CDR2 as FYNNEI. The CDR3 runs 14 residues. Trimming removed 5 bases at V and 5 bases at J, with 13 bases between. This chain's CDR3 is CASSLQGGDQPQHF. DNA for the CDR3: TGTGCCAGCAGTCTACAGGGAGGGGATCAGCCCCAGCATTTT.

The J gene is TRBJ1-2, the V gene TRBV5-3; D is undetermined. TRBV5-3 is reported as an ORF; its role is uncertain. V was pared by 3 bases and J by 3 bases, with 15 bases between. The CDR3 contains 15 residues. CDR3 sequence (DNA): TGTGCCAGAAGCTCCGTAGGGAGGCACGACTATGGCTACACCTTC. Its protein is CARSSVGRHDYGYTF.

V is TRBV2 and J is TRBJ2-7; D is possibly TRBD1 (5 bases). V was trimmed by 4 bases and J by 2 bases, leaving 9 bases between them. Germline-derived CDR1 and CDR2 are SNHLY and FYNNEI. The CDR3 is made up of 13 amino acids. The CDR3 sequence: CASSVDRAYEQYF. In nucleotides, the CDR3 is TGTGCCAGCAGTGTCGACAGAGCCTACGAGCAGTACTTC.

The chain links TRBV11-3 to TRBJ2-1, with D maybe TRBD1 (5 bases). The CDR3 has 13 residues. From germline, CDR1 is SGHNT and CDR2 YENEEA. With 3 bases removed from V and 2 bases from J, the gap between germline ends came to 5 bases. The chain's CDR3 is CASSLDTYNEQFF. CDR3 sequence (DNA): TGTGCCAGCAGCTTGGACACCTACAATGAGCAGTTCTTC.

A remark on this clone: Additional DNA sequences in this sample encode the identical CDR3. The genes are TRBV28 and TRBJ1-1, with D unresolved. The CDR3 has 12 amino acids. The V end lost 2 bases, the J end lost 6 bases, and 7 bases lay between the germline ends. Per germline, CDR1 MDHEN and CDR2 SYDVKM. The CDR3 is CASSLSHSEAFF. The CDR3 DNA reads TGTGCCAGCAGTTTAAGTCACTCTGAAGCTTTCTTT. Full variable domain (outside the CDR3, taken from reference TRBV28 and TRBJ1-1): DVKVTQSSRYLVKRTGEKVFLECVQDMDHENMFWYRQDPGLGLRLIYFSYDVKMKEKGDIPEGYSVSREKKERFSLILESASTNQTSMYLCASSLSHSEAFFGQGTRLTVV.

This clone was found once. The chain joins TRBV6-5 to TRBJ1-1; 7 bases fit TRBD1. Germline V gives CDR1 MNHEY, CDR2 SVGAGI. V was clipped by 4 bases and J by 0 bases; unmatched bases: 5. This CDR3 region has 15 residues. This CDR3 is CASSSSGGVNTEAFF. Written as DNA, the CDR3 is TGTGCCAGCAGTTCCTCAGGGGGGGTGAACACTGAAGCTTTCTTT.

This clone was observed once. The CDR3 region is CASSPRAGHQETQYF. CDR3 nucleotide sequence: TGTGCCAGCTCACCACGCGCAGGGCACCAAGAGACCCAGTACTTC. The rearrangement joins TRBV18 to TRBJ2-5, with D tentatively TRBD1 (5 bases). This CDR3 contains 15 residues. V dropped 1 base and J dropped 0 bases, with 9 bases sitting between them. Germline CDR1 reads KGHSH; CDR2 reads LQKENI.

The V call is TRBV7-9, the J call TRBJ1-3; unclear D gene. This CDR3 has 15 residues. Between the trimmed V and J ends, which lost 5 bases and 0 bases, there was a span of 11 bases. The V gene's germline CDR1 is SEHNR and CDR2 FQNEAQ (reference sequence). CDR3 loop: CASSPHRSSGNTIYF. The CDR3 nucleotides are TGTGCCAGCAGCCCCCACCGCAGCTCTGGAAACACCATATATTTT.

The chain employs TRBV7-9 and TRBJ1-1, with D possibly being TRBD1 (5 bases). The germline CDR1 and CDR2 sequences are SEHNR and FQNEAQ (reference sequence). The ends were cut back, 1 base at V and 6 bases at J, with 6 bases in the middle. This CDR3 region has 12 residues. The DNA of the CDR3 is TGTGCCAGCAGCTTAGAAGGGGCTGAAGCTTTCTTT. Translating gives CASSLEGAEAFF.

The chain carries TRBV2 and TRBJ2-2, with 12 bases matching TRBD1. CDR1 and CDR2 (germline): SNHLY, FYNNEI. The CDR3 has 16 residues. V lost 6 bases to trimming and J lost 6 bases; unmatched junction nucleotides: 8. The CDR3 loop reads CASRLGQGAQAGELFF. CDR3 nucleotides: TGTGCCAGCAGACTGGGACAGGGGGCTCAGGCCGGGGAGCTGTTTTTT.

This clone was seen a single time. V and J are TRBV5-6 and TRBJ2-7, with 7 bases fitting TRBD1. Germline V CDR1 and CDR2: SGHDT, YYEEEE. V lost 3 bases, J lost 4 bases, and 10 bases stayed unmatched. The CDR3 runs 15 residues. For the CDR3, the DNA is TGTGCCAGCAGCTACACCACAGGGGTGCGGTACGAGCAGTACTTC. Translating gives CASSYTTGVRYEQYF. The full variable domain, its missing parts supplied by reference TRBV5-6 and TRBJ2-7, is DAGVTQSPTHLIKTRGQQVTLRCSPKSGHDTVSWYQQALGQGPQFIFQYYEEEERQRGNFPDRFSGHQFPNYSSELNVNALLLGDSALYLCASSYTTGVRYEQYFGPGTRLTVT.

This chain links TRBV2 with TRBJ1-2, with TRBD1 matching over 9 bases. The CDR3 runs 15 residues. Germline V lookup: CDR1 SNHLY, CDR2 FYNNEI. The J segment lost 3 bases and the V segment lost 6 bases, leaving 8 bases of the junction unmatched. The CDR3 DNA reads TGTGCCAGCAGCGTTACAGGGGGCCTGGACTATGGCTACACCTTC. Its translation: CASSVTGGLDYGYTF.

The rearrangement joins TRBV18 to TRBJ2-2; the match to TRBD1 covers 10 bases. The CDR3 is 15 amino acids. Germline V gives CDR1 KGHSH, CDR2 LQKENI. With V trimmed by 4 bases and J by 5 bases, 4 bases remained unmatched. DNA of the CDR3: TGTGCCAGCTCACGACAGGGGGCGCTGACCGGGGAGCTGTTTTTT. Translated: CASSRQGALTGELFF. Full variable domain (rest looked up from reference TRBV18 and TRBJ2-2): NAGVMQNPRHLVRRRGQEARLRCSPMKGHSHVYWYRQLPEEGLKFMVYLQKENIIDESGMPKERFSAEFPKEGPSILRIQQVVRGDSAAYFCASSRQGALTGELFFGEGSRLTVL.

The chain carries TRBV29-1 and TRBJ1-1; a weak D match, TRBD1 (6 bases). There are 14 residues in the CDR3. The germline V and J ends were trimmed by 5 bases and 4 bases, with 17 bases remaining between them. Germline values: CDR1 SQVTM, CDR2 ANQGSEA. The CDR3 sequence: CSVTKQGRGTEAFF. The CDR3 DNA reads as TGCAGCGTTACGAAACAGGGCCGGGGCACTGAAGCTTTCTTT. The full variable domain, its missing parts supplied by reference TRBV29-1 and TRBJ1-1, is SAVISQKPSRDICQRGTSLTIQCQVDSQVTMMFWYRQQPGQSLTLIATANQGSEATYESGFVIDKFPISRPNLTFSTLTVSNMSPEDSSIYLCSVTKQGRGTEAFFGQGTRLTVV.

This clone came up once. CDR3 DNA sequence: TGTGCCAGCAGTTTAGGCGGGATTAAGCAGTTCTTC. Translation gives CASSLGGIKQFF. The chain joins TRBV27 to TRBJ2-1; the D gene is possibly TRBD2 (6 bases). CDR3 length: 12 amino acids. Germline V lookup: CDR1 MNHEY, CDR2 SMNVEV (reference sequence). Trimming pared 2 bases from V and 11 bases from J, leaving 10 bases between.

With regard to this clone: Other DNA sequences within the sample encode an identical CDR3. This rearrangement joins TRBV2 to TRBJ1-5; D is unclear. The germline V gene encodes CDR1 SNHLY and CDR2 FYNNEI. V lost 7 bases and J lost 0, with 10 bases in between. The CDR3 covers 14 residues. The CDR3 sequence: CASKRSNSNQPQHF. In DNA form, the CDR3 reads TGTGCCAGCAAGAGGAGTAATAGCAATCAGCCCCAGCATTTT.

J is TRBJ2-3 and V is TRBV2; 13 bases line up with TRBD2. Germline CDR1 is SNHLY and CDR2 is FYNNEI. V was clipped by 2 bases and J by 5 bases; unmatched bases: 7. The CDR3 is 17 amino acids. The CDR3 bases are TGTGCCAGCAGTGAACCCATCGGACTAGCGGGAGAAGATACGCAGTATTTT. It yields the protein CASSEPIGLAGEDTQYF.

This chain links TRBV3-1 (or the pseudogene TRBV3-2) with TRBJ2-3, with a tentative D call TRBD1 (6 bases). This CDR3 spans 15 amino acids. The germline V and J ends were trimmed by 1 base and 4 bases, with 12 bases remaining between them. CDR1 and CDR2 from the germline V gene are LGHDT and YNNKEL (reference sequence). CDR3: CASSQVTGLPDTQYF. CDR3 nucleotides: TGTGCCAGCAGCCAAGTTACAGGGCTGCCAGATACGCAGTATTTT.

This clone was counted only a few times. The rearrangement joins TRBV19 to TRBJ2-6; the D is unclear. Germline assignment: CDR1 LNHDA and CDR2 SQIVND (reference sequence). The CDR3 runs 15 residues. V dropped 7 bases and J dropped 0 bases, with 10 bases sitting between them. CDR3 DNA sequence: TGTGCCAGTATGATTCCTAGCTCTGGGGCCAACGTCCTGACTTTC. The encoded protein is CASMIPSSGANVLTF.

This chain uses TRBV6-5 with TRBJ1-1; TRBD1 is a possible D gene (6 bases). Trimming removed 6 bases at V and 4 bases at J, with 12 bases between. Germline CDR1 is MNHEY and CDR2 is SVGAGI. The CDR3 has 13 amino acids. CDR3 bases: TGTGCCAGCAGGCAGGGGTCGATCACTGAAGCTTTCTTT. The encoded protein is CASRQGSITEAFF.

The CDR3 is CASTHGAGPGQPQHF. CDR3 bases: TGTGCCAGCACCCACGGCGCCGGACCGGGTCAGCCCCAGCATTTT. This chain uses TRBV7-9 with TRBJ1-5; unclear D gene. Germline V gene lookup returns CDR1 SEHNR and CDR2 FQNEAQ (reference sequence). Deletions cut 7 bases from V and 6 bases from J, with 19 bases between. The CDR3 sequence is 15 residues long.